This T cell receptor (beta chain) comes out of a study of blood T cell repertoires in COVID-19. Study summary: PBMCs, B-cell-depleted T cells, or T cells were the source of the cDNA or gDNA that made up the material.

The germline V gene has CDR1 SNHLY and CDR2 FYNNEI. CDR3 length: 13 residues. Trimming took off 7 bases at V and 4 bases at J, with 11 bases between the two ends. Assay: immunoSEQ multiplex PCR; the TCRdb copy retains only in-frame clones and omits some. The sample gives fewer than 250,000 clones, about four fifths of which show up once; 3% to 4.5% is in the top ten. Participants, roughly 18 to 90 years old, spanned fewer than 30 US areas. Grouping used clinical history reported by participants in a survey and questionnaire. In the 2 weeks before study entry, exposed participants met a COVID-19 case, which was PCR-confirmed or clinician-diagnosed.

The source material was PBMCs or T cells enriched from blood (not recorded which). The chain couples TRBV2 to TRBJ1-5; D unclear. The TCR was taken from a woman in her thirties or forties who had been exposed to COVID-19. The DNA of the CDR3 is TGTGCCAGCAAACCAGAACGAAATCAGCCCCAGCATTTT. As protein: CASKPERNQPQHF.